This entry features one T cell receptor (beta chain) sequence. The antigen is undetermined. The CDR3 consists of 20 residues. The V and J ends lost 0 bases and 0 bases respectively, with 21 bases between them. This sample was taken from a study of OX40 agonist ivuxolimab in advanced cancers. At the level of the study: Each dose-escalation patient presented with hepatocellular carcinoma, melanoma, renal cell or head and neck cancer. Earlier anti-PD-1, anti-PD-L1 or anti-CTLA-4 therapy was permitted; roughly 42% had received some. Three patients responded partially, comprising one with hepatocellular carcinoma and two with cutaneous melanoma.

Study-wide results and limits: Doses of 0.1 to 3.0 mg/kg were accompanied by clonal expansion of CD4+ and CD8+ blood T cells by week 6.

Method: immunoSEQ multiplex PCR; TCRdb's copy keeps in-frame clones and lacks some. The repertoire holds about 36,000 clones, with under 85% as singletons. The rearrangement uses TRBV23-1 and TRBJ1-5; D perhaps matches TRBD1 (6 bases). TRBV23-1 is sorted into the ORF group, with uncertain function. This clonotype was sampled from an adult with an advanced solid tumor such as melanoma, head and neck, liver or kidney cancer. Material: CD4+ or CD8+ T cells sorted from blood, obtained in a trial of the OX40 agonist ivuxolimab. The CDR3 sequence is CASSQSYRELGICSNQPQHF. The CDR3, as DNA: TGCGCCAGCAGTCAATCTTACAGGGAGCTGGGCATTTGTAGCAATCAGCCCCAGCATTTT.